This T cell receptor (beta chain) originates from a study of OX40 agonist ivuxolimab in advanced cancers. Across the whole study: Under the entry rules, prior anti-PD-1, anti-PD-L1 or anti-CTLA-4 therapy was allowed, and about 40% had some.

Cycle 7 day 1, cycle 4 day 1, and baseline were the timepoints at which blood was sampled. The germline V gene encodes CDR1 MNHEY and CDR2 SMNVEV (reference sequence). V lost 3 bases, J lost 4 bases, and 9 bases lay in between. The CDR3 length is 13 residues. Sequenced by immunoSEQ multiplex PCR; TCRdb stores in-frame clones only, minus some. The sample has about 51,000 clones, roughly 80% seen once; the top ten hold approximately 2%. Regarding the study as a whole: CD4+ and CD8+ blood T cells expanded clonally by week 6 at 0.1 to 3.0 mg/kg. Some of the nonresponding patients also showed low levels of normalized T-cell clonal expansion.

On this clone: As yet, its antigen is unknown.

The source of this sequence is an adult with an advanced solid tumor such as melanoma, head and neck, liver or kidney cancer. V and J are TRBV27 and TRBJ2-5; D gene unclear. The sequencing here drew on CD4+ or CD8+ T cells sorted from blood, taken in a trial of the OX40 agonist ivuxolimab. The CDR3 nucleotides read TGTGCCAGCAGTTTGTCGGGTCGAGAGACCCAGTACTTC. This encodes CASSLSGRETQYF.